This T cell receptor (beta chain) was documented in a study of blood T cells in healthy people across ages. The CDR3 runs 14 residues. The V gene's germline CDR1 is DFQATT and CDR2 SNEGSKA (reference sequence). With a J-beta primer mix and a sample-barcoded 5' primer, a second PCR ran 7 to 11 cycles. TCRdb re-called the 5' RACE reads with MiXCR, one entry per CDR3 protein. The data show around 1,600,000 distinct CDR3 sequences, about 45% seen once. General study points: Compared with aged donors, long-lived donors showed fewer expanded clones, suggesting selection.

Of note for this clonotype: Its matching antigen is unknown.

The sample comprised blood. The sequence derives from a woman aged 18-29 years in good health. The chain links TRBV20-1 to TRBJ2-4, with 7 bases that match TRBD2. With the DNA end fitting TRBJ2-7 better, the J assignment may be wrong. CDR3 nucleotides: TGCAGTGCTACCTTGAGCGGGACTCACTACGAGCAGTACTTC. Its protein is CSATLSGTHYEQYF.